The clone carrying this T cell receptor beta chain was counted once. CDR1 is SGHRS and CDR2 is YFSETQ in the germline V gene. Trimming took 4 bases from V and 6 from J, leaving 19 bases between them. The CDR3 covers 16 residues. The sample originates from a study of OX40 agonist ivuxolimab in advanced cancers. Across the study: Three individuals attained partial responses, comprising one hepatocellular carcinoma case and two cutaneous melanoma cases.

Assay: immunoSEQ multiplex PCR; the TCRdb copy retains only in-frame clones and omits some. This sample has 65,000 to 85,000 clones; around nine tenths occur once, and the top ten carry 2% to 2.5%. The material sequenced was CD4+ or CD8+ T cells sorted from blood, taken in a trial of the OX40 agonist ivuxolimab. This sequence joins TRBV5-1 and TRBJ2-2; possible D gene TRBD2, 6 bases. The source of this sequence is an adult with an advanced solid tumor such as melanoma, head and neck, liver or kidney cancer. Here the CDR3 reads CASSPLRGVDPGELFF. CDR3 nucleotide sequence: TGCGCCAGCAGCCCCTTGCGGGGTGTTGACCCCGGGGAGCTGTTTTTT.